This T cell receptor beta chain was recorded in a study of cytomegalovirus exposure and HLA in healthy donors. Trimming at V came to 5 bases and at J to 6 bases, leaving 7 bases not matched to a gene. The CDR3 extends over 16 amino acids. Germline CDR1 and CDR2: SGHNT and YYREEE (reference sequence). Assay: immunoSEQ multiplex PCR; the TCRdb copy retains only in-frame clones and omits some. The table has about 190,000 clones, over 65% seen once. This chain joins TRBV5-4 and TRBJ2-3, with 15 bases aligning to TRBD2. Material for sequencing was PBMCs. This TCR was sampled from a man younger than 30 in good health and CMV-seropositive. Here the CDR3 reads CASRDRGTSGRDTQYF. The CDR3, as DNA: TGTGCCAGCAGAGACAGGGGGACTAGCGGGAGGGATACGCAGTATTTT.